A single sample gave rise to the 10 T cell receptor beta chains below, sequenced in a study of T cells after posttransplantation cyclophosphamide. TCRdb's copy holds only in-frame clones and misses some; the assay was immunoSEQ multiplex PCR. The sample offers roughly 8,000 clones and no singletons, the top ten holding 23%. A marrow graft followed busulfan-fludarabine conditioning, with cyclophosphamide on days +3 and +4. Sequencing used PBMCs, obtained 94 days after allogeneic stem cell transplant with posttransplant cyclophosphamide. These receptors came from a female patient over 55 who received an allogeneic stem cell transplant from an unrelated donor, was CMV-positive, and had acute GVHD only. Some T cells may be graft donor cells.

The chain joins TRBV5-6 to TRBJ2-3; maybe TRBD2 (5 bases). Per germline, CDR1 SGHDT and CDR2 YYEEEE. V gave up 0 bases and J gave up 1 base, with 15 bases separating them. This CDR3 is built from 17 residues. Here the CDR3 reads CASSLDPNGLRTDTQYF. Here the CDR3 DNA reads TGTGCCAGCAGCTTGGATCCGAATGGACTGCGCACAGATACGCAGTATTTT.

This clone occurred many times. This chain connects TRBV2 to TRBJ2-3; no firm D call. The CDR3 is made up of 10 amino acids. Germline CDR1 is SNHLY and CDR2 is FYNNEI. Trimming took off 7 bases at V and 6 bases at J, with 5 bases between the two ends. The CDR3 loop is CASKGDTQYF. CDR3 nucleotide sequence: TGTGCCAGCAAAGGGGATACGCAGTATTTT.

This clone came up many times. The rearrangement uses TRBV19 and TRBJ1-5, with a weak D call TRBD1 (5 bases). This CDR3 region has 17 residues. CDR1 LNHDA and CDR2 SQIVND come from the germline V gene (reference sequence). Trimming removed 0 bases at V and 1 base at J, with 13 bases between. CDR3 region: CASSIDQAGVSNQPQHF. The CDR3 DNA follows: TGTGCCAGTAGTATAGATCAGGCGGGGGTGAGCAATCAGCCCCAGCATTTT.

This clone was recorded many times. The chain is built from TRBV5-4 and TRBJ2-1; 9 positions agree with TRBD2. The CDR3 has 14 residues. Unmatched junction bases numbered 4, after V lost 4 bases and J lost 5 bases. Germline V gene lookup returns CDR1 SGHNT and CDR2 YYREEE (reference sequence). CDR3 bases: TGTGCCAGCAGCATCCTAGCGGGGCACAATGAGCAGTTCTTC. It encodes CASSILAGHNEQFF.

This clone was seen ten or more times. The chain combines TRBV12-3 or TRBV12-4 with TRBJ2-3, with 9 nucleotides matching TRBD2. Trimming took 3 bases from V and 2 from J; bases not matched to a gene: 6. The CDR3 is 16 amino acids. CDR3 in amino acids: CASSFSSSGATDTQYF. In DNA form, the CDR3 reads TGTGCCAGCAGTTTTTCTTCTAGCGGGGCCACAGATACGCAGTATTTT.

This clone was found many times. The gene calls are TRBV18 and TRBJ2-7; D perhaps matches TRBD1 (5 bases). The CDR3 sequence is 12 residues long. Germline V gene lookup returns CDR1 KGHSH and CDR2 LQKENI. The V gene lost 3 bases and the J gene lost 7 bases, with 10 bases spanning the gap. The chain's CDR3 is CASSPGRDEQYF. Written as DNA, the CDR3 is TGTGCCAGCTCACCGGGCAGGGATGAGCAGTACTTC. The full variable domain, completed using reference TRBV18 and TRBJ2-7, is NAGVMQNPRHLVRRRGQEARLRCSPMKGHSHVYWYRQLPEEGLKFMVYLQKENIIDESGMPKERFSAEFPKEGPSILRIQQVVRGDSAAYFCASSPGRDEQYFGPGTRLTVT.

This clone was detected a few times. Compared with germline, one end of the junction differs, possibly owing to a read error. V is TRBV28 and J is TRBJ2-4; either TRBD1 or TRBD2 may fit D (6 bases each). The V gene's germline CDR1 is MDHEN and CDR2 SYDVKM. CDR3 length: 12 residues. CDR3 amino acids: CASVPKPHREDF. In DNA form, the CDR3 reads TGTGCCAGCGTTCCCAAGCCCCACAGGGAGGACTTC.

In its sample, this clone ranks as medium-sized (0.01 to 0.1%). V gene TRBV28 combines with J gene TRBJ2-1, with 8 bases lining up with TRBD1. Per germline, CDR1 MDHEN and CDR2 SYDVKM. V was clipped by 7 bases and J by 7 bases; unmatched bases: 12. This CDR3 spans 15 amino acids. The CDR3 DNA is TGTGCCAGCACTTCGGCGGGACAGGTCAGGAATGAGCAGTTCTTC. This translates into CASTSAGQVRNEQFF.

This clone has at least ten counts. The V and J genes are TRBV19 and TRBJ1-2, with 12 positions matching TRBD1. Germline V lookup: CDR1 LNHDA, CDR2 SQIVND (reference sequence). With 3 bases clipped from V and 4 bases from J, the junction kept 3 bases outside the gene matches. There are 15 residues in the CDR3. The CDR3 region has the DNA TGTGCCAGTAGTATTCCGGGACAGGGGGCCTATGGCTACACCTTC. Protein: CASSIPGQGAYGYTF.

The table lists this clone with many counts. The V gene is TRBV4-1, the J gene TRBJ2-1, with 11 bases lining up with TRBD2. This CDR3 has 18 residues. The junction had 8 bases not matched to a gene; V was cut back by 4 bases and J by 0 bases. Germline V gene sequence: CDR1 MGHRA, CDR2 YSYEKL. The CDR3 DNA is TGCGCCAGCAGCCCTCGTCTAGCGGGAGGAGCCTCCTACAATGAGCAGTTCTTC. This sequence encodes CASSPRLAGGASYNEQFF.